Below, 17 T cell receptor beta chains from the same sample are listed, as sequenced in a study of identical twins (dated by TCRdb to 2015 to 2016). Libraries were prepared through 5' RACE. Instrument on record: Illumina HiSeq 2000. TCRdb reprocessing: public reads trimmed at Q25 with fastp, clones called with MiXCR, in-frame beta chains kept. When rows share a CDR3 protein, they turn into one entry using the most common DNA and genes. In this sample the table shows under 300,000 distinct CDR3 sequences, roughly 12% of which occur a single time. The ten biggest clones cover around 4% of the sample. This sample was also put to use in a study of yellow fever vaccine responses in identical twins.

Sequenced sample: memory (CD45RO+) T cells sorted from blood. This sample's cell subset or site label indicates: CD45RO+ enriched T cells. The receptor source for this set is a woman aged 18-35 years in good health.

The chain carries TRBV6-2 or TRBV6-3 and TRBJ2-7; D is unresolved. Germline V gives CDR1 MNHEY, CDR2 SVGEGT. CDR3 length: 14 residues. V gave up 0 bases and J gave up 3 bases, with 9 bases separating them. The CDR3 sequence: CASSYSRISYEQYF. The CDR3 coding sequence is TGTGCCAGCAGTTACTCCAGGATAAGCTACGAGCAGTACTTC.

This clonotype was counted ten times or more. This chain links TRBV24-1 with TRBJ2-5; the match to TRBD1 covers 11 bases. This CDR3 contains 16 residues. Germline CDR1 and CDR2: KGHDR and SFDVKD. Unmatched junction bases numbered 4, after V lost 3 bases and J lost 2 bases. CDR3 sequence (DNA): TGTGCCACCAGTGATCTGGGGACAGGGGGTCAAGAGACCCAGTACTTC. Translating it yields CATSDLGTGGQETQYF.

This clonotype was picked up many times. The V call is TRBV12-3 or TRBV12-4, the J call TRBJ2-3, with 9 positions matching TRBD2. This CDR3 region has 15 residues. V lost 2 bases to trimming and J lost 3 bases; unmatched junction nucleotides: 3. The CDR3 nucleotides are TGTGCCAGCAGTTTAAGCGGGAGGCTGACAGATACGCAGTATTTT. It encodes CASSLSGRLTDTQYF.

This clonotype was recorded a few times. The CDR3 protein is CSARKAGVDPNEQFF. The CDR3 DNA reads as TGCAGTGCTAGAAAGGCGGGGGTGGATCCCAATGAGCAGTTCTTC. The V call is TRBV20-1, the J call TRBJ2-1; 7 nucleotides agree with TRBD2. V shed 2 bases, J shed 6 bases, and the junction held 10 bases outside the gene matches. This CDR3 is 15 amino acids long. CDR1 is DFQATT, CDR2 SNEGSKA, per germline (reference sequence).

This chain links TRBV7-2 with TRBJ2-1; possibly TRBD1 for D (5 bases). The CDR3 extends over 15 amino acids. Trimming removed 4 bases at V and 2 bases at J, with 12 bases between. From germline, CDR1 is SGHTA and CDR2 FQGNSA. The DNA of the CDR3 is TGTGCCAGCAGCTGGCGGCAGGGAACCTACAATGAGCAGTTCTTC. It translates to CASSWRQGTYNEQFF.

The V call is TRBV2, the J call TRBJ1-2; a possible D gene is TRBD1 (6 bases). Germline lookup yields CDR1 SNHLY and CDR2 FYNNEI. V lost 7 bases and J lost 7, with 13 bases in between. The CDR3 is 12 residues long. CDR3: CASMTGRIGYTF. DNA of the CDR3: TGTGCCAGCATGACAGGACGGATTGGCTACACCTTC.

This clonotype has just a few counts. The genes are TRBV5-1 and TRBJ2-7, with TRBD2 identical over 11 bases. Germline V lookup: CDR1 SGHRS, CDR2 YFSETQ. The V segment lost 4 bases and the J segment 6 bases; nucleotides outside the gene matches: 6. The CDR3 has 14 residues. CDR3 in amino acids: CASSPGLAAPEQYF. The CDR3 DNA reads TGCGCCAGCAGCCCGGGACTAGCGGCCCCCGAGCAGTACTTC.

The rearrangement links TRBV6-5 to TRBJ2-1, with a tentative D call TRBD2 (7 bases). Germline CDR1 and CDR2: MNHEY and SVGAGI. CDR3 size: 16 residues. The V end lost 0 bases, the J end lost 4 bases, and 13 bases lay between the germline ends. CDR3 protein: CASSYSGRGPYNEQFF. CDR3 coding DNA: TGTGCCAGCAGTTACTCGGGGCGGGGGCCATACAATGAGCAGTTCTTC.

This clonotype was seen ten or more times. V is TRBV12-3 or TRBV12-4 and J is TRBJ1-3; a possible D gene is TRBD1 (6 bases). This CDR3 has 15 residues. The V end lost 8 bases, the J end lost 6 bases, and 20 bases lay between the germline ends. CDR3 in amino acids: CASRPGGALINTIYF. The CDR3 DNA reads TGTGCCAGCCGTCCGGGGGGGGCGCTCATAAACACCATATATTTT.

This clonotype was seen a few times. The V call is TRBV25-1, the J call TRBJ1-5; D possibly corresponds to TRBD1 (5 bases). The germline V gene encodes CDR1 MGHDK and CDR2 SYGVNS. The ends were cut back, 2 bases at V and 2 bases at J, with 25 bases in the middle. The CDR3 is 20 residues long. The CDR3 DNA follows: TGTGCCAGCAGTGAAGGCCCCCCGGGGTCGGGGGTGTATGGCAATCAGCCCCAGCATTTT. Translation gives CASSEGPPGSGVYGNQPQHF.

This clonotype was found many times. The chain combines TRBV11-2 with TRBJ2-1; D possibly corresponds to TRBD2 (5 bases). The CDR3 spans 14 residues. Germline V CDR1 and CDR2: SGHAT, FQNNGV. V was clipped by 2 bases and J by 5 bases, with 10 bases between them. The CDR3 coding sequence is TGTGCCAGCAGCTTAACGGGGTCGGACAATGAGCAGTTCTTC. This encodes CASSLTGSDNEQFF.

The V gene is TRBV9, the J gene TRBJ2-3; the D gene is possibly TRBD2 (6 bases). CDR1 is SGDLS, CDR2 YYNGEE, per germline. This CDR3 is 14 amino acids long. V lost 4 bases and J lost 0, with 9 bases in between. The CDR3 bases are TGTGCCAGCAGCATCCGGGGGAGCACAGATACGCAGTATTTT. This codes for CASSIRGSTDTQYF. Using reference TRBV9 and TRBJ2-3 for the parts outside the CDR3, the full variable domain is DSGVTQTPKHLITATGQRVTLRCSPRSGDLSVYWYQQSLDQGLQFLIQYYNGEERAKGNILERFSAQQFPDLHSELNLSSLELGDSALYFCASSIRGSTDTQYFGPGTRLTVL.

This clonotype was counted at least ten times. This chain links TRBV20-1 with TRBJ1-6; no definite D call. The CDR3 is 17 amino acids. CDR1 and CDR2 from the germline V gene are DFQATT and SNEGSKA (reference sequence). Trimming shortened V by 1 base and J by 0 bases, and 13 bases separated the two germline ends. CDR3: CSARAQSESSYNSPLHF. CDR3 nucleotide sequence: TGCAGTGCTAGAGCGCAGAGCGAAAGCTCCTATAATTCACCCCTCCACTTT.

This rearrangement joins TRBV2 to TRBJ1-5, with D possibly TRBD1 on 5 matching bases. Germline V gives CDR1 SNHLY, CDR2 FYNNEI. The CDR3 is made up of 15 amino acids. V was shortened by 7 bases and J by 6 bases, with 19 bases between the two germline ends. This CDR3 reads CASTLQVVSGQPQHF. The CDR3 bases are TGTGCCAGCACCCTACAGGTCGTATCAGGTCAGCCCCAGCATTTT.

This clonotype showed up just a few times. The rearrangement uses TRBV27 and TRBJ2-7; D tentatively reads TRBD1 or TRBD2 (6 bases each). Looked up from germline, CDR1 is MNHEY and CDR2 is SMNVEV (reference sequence). V was trimmed by 3 bases and J by 4 bases, leaving 16 bases between them. The CDR3 has 15 amino acids. The CDR3 is CASSLKGGRWYEQYF. The CDR3 region has the DNA TGTGCCAGCAGTTTGAAGGGGGGTAGGTGGTACGAGCAGTACTTC.

This chain connects TRBV18 to TRBJ2-1; D not resolved. In germline, CDR1 is KGHSH, CDR2 LQKENI. Trimming stripped 2 bases from V and 8 bases from J, with 10 bases between. The CDR3 runs to 13 residues. CDR3 nucleotide sequence: TGTGCCAGCTCACCAGGGCTATACGATGAGCAGTTCTTC. Amino acid sequence: CASSPGLYDEQFF.

This clonotype appeared a few times. The chain has TRBV21-1 and TRBJ2-7; TRBD1 was called by the table and not checked on the DNA. TRBV21-1 is a pseudogene locus. The CDR3 is 13 amino acids. The DNA for the CDR3 is TGTGCCAGGACTAGGGACAGAAGCTACGAGCAGTACTTC. Translating it yields CARTRDRSYEQYF.